A single sample is the source of the 3 T cell receptor beta chains below, sequenced in a study of early T cells in non-severe SARS-CoV-2 infection (dated by TCRdb to 2020 to 2022). Libraries were prepared through 5' RACE. The sequencing machine was a NextSeq 500. TCRdb took the public reads, trimmed them with fastp at Q25, ran MiXCR for clone calling and kept in-frame beta chains. Each record represents a unique CDR3 protein, reported with the most common genes and DNA among its rows. The sample table records tens of thousands of distinct CDR3 sequences; approximately 14% of these occur just once. Of the sample, roughly 6% falls within the top ten clones. The source material was whole blood. These receptors came from an adult who was a healthcare worker with PCR-confirmed SARS-CoV-2 infection or an uninfected control (not recorded which).

There are many counts of this clonotype. The rearrangement uses TRBV19 and TRBJ2-7; 8 bases match TRBD1. V dropped 10 bases and J dropped 2; count of bases not matched to a gene: 13. This CDR3 is built from 15 residues. The germline V gene has CDR1 LNHDA and CDR2 SQIVND (reference sequence). In DNA, the CDR3 is TGTGCCACCAGGGGGCGGAGTAGTGAGGCCTACGAGCAGTACTTC. Translation: CATRGRSSEAYEQYF.

There are many counts of this clonotype. The V gene is TRBV7-2, the J gene TRBJ2-1; 8 bases align to TRBD2. CDR3 length: 15 amino acids. Germline V gives CDR1 SGHTA, CDR2 FQGNSA. V lost 5 bases and J lost 2; bases outside the gene matches: 5. In nucleotides, the CDR3 is TGTGCCAGCAGCCAGAGCGGGGGACCCTACAATGAGCAGTTCTTC. This encodes CASSQSGGPYNEQFF.

This clonotype was counted between two and nine times. The chain joins TRBV12-3 or TRBV12-4 to TRBJ2-7, with TRBD2 as a possible D gene (5 bases). CDR3 size: 14 residues. Deletions cut 3 bases from V and 6 bases from J, with 15 bases between. The CDR3 sequence is CASSLNYDGSEQYF. CDR3 coding DNA: TGTGCCAGCAGTTTGAATTATGATGGGAGCGAGCAGTACTTC.